This entry is about one TCR beta chain. Its specificity is not known. This CDR3 has 15 amino acids. V was clipped by 1 base and J by 4 bases, with 13 bases between them. Germline V lookup: CDR1 LGHNA, CDR2 YSLEER. Some clones are missing from TCRdb's copy, which holds only in-frame ones; the method was immunoSEQ multiplex PCR. The sample includes 130,000 to 150,000 clones, 80% to 95% of them seen just once. The sample originates from a study of graft-versus-host responses after intestinal transplantation. This chain joins TRBV4-3 and TRBJ2-5; weak D call: TRBD1 (7 bases). This receptor was identified in a human donor who received an intestinal transplant. The specimen was unstimulated CD4+ T cells sorted from spleen or lymph node cells, collected before intestinal transplant. The CDR3 nucleotides are TGCGCCAGCAGCCAAGCGACAGGGCGGGGAGAGACCCAGTACTTC. As protein: CASSQATGRGETQYF.